The T cell receptor beta chain described here comes from a study of blood T cell repertoires in COVID-19. Profiling relied on immunoSEQ multiplex PCR, and the TCRdb table lists in-frame clones only, not all of them. Of under 250,000 clones in the sample, 75% to 90% were seen once. Source material: peripheral blood. The receptor was derived from a man aged 55-75 years who had recovered from COVID-19.

The CDR3 DNA follows: TGCGCCAGCAGCTTGGACGGGGACTATTCACCCCTCCACTTT. This sequence encodes CASSLDGDYSPLHF. The chain recombines TRBV5-1 with TRBJ1-6; maybe TRBD1 (5 bases). V gave up 0 bases and J gave up 8 bases, with 9 bases separating them. Germline V gene lookup returns CDR1 SGHRS and CDR2 YFSETQ. The CDR3 is made up of 14 amino acids. Combining the CDR3 with reference TRBV5-1 and TRBJ1-6 gives the whole variable domain KAGVTQTPRYLIKTRGQQVTLSCSPISGHRSVSWYQQTPGQGLQFLFEYFSETQRNKGNFPGRFSGRQFSNSRSEMNVSTLELGDSALYLCASSLDGDYSPLHFGNGTRLTVT.